The T cell receptor (beta chain) described here comes from a study of cytomegalovirus exposure and HLA in healthy donors. This CDR3 has 15 amino acids. Germline CDR1 is SGHAT and CDR2 is FQNNGV. Trimming removed 7 bases from V and 5 bases from J; junction bases left unmatched: 8. This clone was found a few times. With 60 Vbeta and 13 Jbeta primers, the PCR was carried out. Here immunoSEQ multiplex PCR was the method, and the copy in TCRdb shows in-frame clones only, minus some. The sample includes fewer than 200,000 clones, more than 65% seen only once; the top ten take more than 0.5%. This TCR was recovered from a woman between 45 and 60 years old in good health and CMV-seronegative. Source material: PBMCs. The chain has TRBV11-2 and TRBJ2-1, with 10 bases fitting TRBD2. DNA of the CDR3: TGTGCCAGCACTCTAGCGGGAGTAGAGAACAATGAGCAGTTCTTC. It is translated as CASTLAGVENNEQFF.